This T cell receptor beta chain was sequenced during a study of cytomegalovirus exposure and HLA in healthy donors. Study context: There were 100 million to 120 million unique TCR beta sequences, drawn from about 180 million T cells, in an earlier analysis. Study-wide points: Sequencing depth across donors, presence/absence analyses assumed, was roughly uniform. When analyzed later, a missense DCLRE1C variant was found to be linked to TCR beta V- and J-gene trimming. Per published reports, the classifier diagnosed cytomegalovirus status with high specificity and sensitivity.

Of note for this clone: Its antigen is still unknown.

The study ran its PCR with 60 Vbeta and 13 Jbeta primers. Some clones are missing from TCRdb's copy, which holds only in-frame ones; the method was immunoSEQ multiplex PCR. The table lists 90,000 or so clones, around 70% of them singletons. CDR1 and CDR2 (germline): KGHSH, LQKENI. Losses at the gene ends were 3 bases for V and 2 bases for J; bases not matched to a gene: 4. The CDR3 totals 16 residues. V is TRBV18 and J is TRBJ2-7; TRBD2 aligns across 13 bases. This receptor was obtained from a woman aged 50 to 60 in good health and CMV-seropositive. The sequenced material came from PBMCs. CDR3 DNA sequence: TGTGCCAGCTCACCGTGGACTAGCGGGAGAACCTACGAGCAGTACTTC. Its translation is CASSPWTSGRTYEQYF.